The 2 T cell receptor beta chains given below trace back to one sample, sequenced in a study of T cell changes during pregnancy in multiple sclerosis. Using immunoSEQ multiplex PCR, the repertoire was profiled, and TCRdb retains in-frame clones only, with some absent. Of some 36,000 clones in the sample, 85% to 95% are singletons; the top ten hold approximately 0.37%. Sequenced material: CD4+ T cells from peripheral blood mononuclear cells, taken in the second trimester of pregnancy. Receptor source: a female donor with multiple sclerosis, enrolled in a pregnancy study.

The chain couples TRBV5-1 to TRBJ1-2; D ambiguous. Germline V gene data show CDR1 as SGHRS and CDR2 as YFSETQ. The CDR3 runs to 13 residues. The V gene lost 4 bases and the J gene lost 8 bases, with 15 bases spanning the gap. The CDR3 loop reads CASSPEVSGGYTF. Written as DNA, the CDR3 is TGCGCCAGCAGCCCGGAGGTCTCGGGGGGCTACACCTTC.

J is TRBJ2-5 and V is TRBV6-1, with 10 bases matching TRBD1. Losses at the gene ends were 2 bases for V and 6 bases for J; bases not matched to a gene: 12. The CDR3 runs 17 residues. The V gene's germline CDR1 is MNHNS and CDR2 SASEGT. DNA of the CDR3: TGTGCCAGCAGTGAATGGTCCGGGACAGGGGTTGTGAAGACCCAGTACTTC. It encodes CASSEWSGTGVVKTQYF.